Following are 3 T cell receptor beta chains from one sample sequenced in a study of T cell responses to AZD1222 COVID-19 vaccine. The method was immunoSEQ multiplex PCR; TCRdb's version includes in-frame clones alone and lacks a portion of them. The sample yields approximately 120,000 clones, 89% seen once. Source: peripheral blood, taken on day 0 of AZD1222 vaccination. The receptor source for this set is an adult in good health.

The chain recombines TRBV18 with TRBJ1-5, with a tentative D call TRBD1 (6 bases). The CDR3 covers 16 residues. Looked up from germline, CDR1 is KGHSH and CDR2 is LQKENI. V lost 5 bases to trimming and J lost 4 bases, with 18 bases between them. CDR3 sequence (DNA): TGTGCCAGCTCATCTTATGCAGGGGTTGGAAATCAGCCCCAGCATTTT. Amino acids: CASSSYAGVGNQPQHF.

V is TRBV6-5 and J is TRBJ1-2, with D possibly TRBD1 on 5 matching bases. Germline values: CDR1 MNHEY, CDR2 SVGAGI. The CDR3 covers 12 residues. V lost 6 bases, J lost 10 bases, and 15 bases lay in between. In DNA, the CDR3 is TGTGCCAGCAGCCCCCTTGGGGGGATCTACACCTTC. It translates to CASSPLGGIYTF.

A single count supports this clone. The CDR3 sequence is CASGLDPNLELAGNRNEQYF. The DNA of the CDR3 is TGTGCTAGTGGTTTGGACCCCAACCTGGAACTAGCGGGGAATAGGAACGAGCAGTACTTC. V gene TRBV12-5 combines with J gene TRBJ2-7, with TRBD2 matching over 10 bases. The CDR3 loop spans 20 amino acids. CDR1 LGHNT and CDR2 FRNRAP come from the germline V gene. V gave up 1 base and J gave up 5 bases; unmatched junction bases: 20. The full variable domain, completed using reference TRBV12-5 and TRBJ2-7, is DARVTQTPRHKVTEMGQEVTMRCQPILGHNTVFWYRQTMMQGLELLAYFRNRAPLDDSGMPKDRFSAEMPDATLATLKIQPSEPRDSAVYFCASGLDPNLELAGNRNEQYFGPGTRLTVT.